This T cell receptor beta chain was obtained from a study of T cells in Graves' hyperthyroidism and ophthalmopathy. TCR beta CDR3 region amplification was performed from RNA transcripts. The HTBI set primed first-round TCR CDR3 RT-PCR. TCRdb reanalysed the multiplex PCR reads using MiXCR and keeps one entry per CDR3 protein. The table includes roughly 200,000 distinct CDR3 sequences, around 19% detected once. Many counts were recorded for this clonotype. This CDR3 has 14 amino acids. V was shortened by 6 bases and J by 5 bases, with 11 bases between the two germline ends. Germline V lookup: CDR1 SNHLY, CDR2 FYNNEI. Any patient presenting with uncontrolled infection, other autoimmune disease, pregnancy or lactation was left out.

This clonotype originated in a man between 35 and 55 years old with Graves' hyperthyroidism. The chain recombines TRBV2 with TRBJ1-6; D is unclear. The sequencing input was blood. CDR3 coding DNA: TGTGCCAGCAGATCCGGGGTAGATAATTCACCCCTCCACTTT. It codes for CASRSGVDNSPLHF.